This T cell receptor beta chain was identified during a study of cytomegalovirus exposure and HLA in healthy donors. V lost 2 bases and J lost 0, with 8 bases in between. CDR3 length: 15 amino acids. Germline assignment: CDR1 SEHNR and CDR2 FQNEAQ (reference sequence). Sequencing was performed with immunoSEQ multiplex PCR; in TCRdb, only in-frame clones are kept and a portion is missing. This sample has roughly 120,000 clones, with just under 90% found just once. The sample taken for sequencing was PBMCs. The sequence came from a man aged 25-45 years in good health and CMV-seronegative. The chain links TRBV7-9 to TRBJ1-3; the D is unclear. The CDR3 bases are TGTGCCAGCAGCTTACTAGACCTCTCTGGAAACACCATATATTTT. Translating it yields CASSLLDLSGNTIYF. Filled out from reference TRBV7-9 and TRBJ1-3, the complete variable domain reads DTGVSQNPRHKITKRGQNVTFRCDPISEHNRLYWYRQTLGQGPEFLTYFQNEAQLEKSRLLSDRFSAERPKGSFSTLEIQRTEQGDSAMYLCASSLLDLSGNTIYFGEGSWLTVV.